Given below is one T cell receptor beta chain in context. The sample belongs to a study of human T cells and chemical hapten exposure. TCRdb re-derived calls from the RACE reads in MiXCR, one entry per CDR3 protein. Of more than 90,000 distinct CDR3 sequences listed, under 12% are singletons. The CDR3 totals 14 residues. Germline V lookup: CDR1 SGHRS, CDR2 YFSETQ. Losses at the gene ends were 2 bases for V and 4 bases for J; bases not matched to a gene: 1. Time point here: patch test 1, 2 weeks after DPC sensitization. Treatment noted: therapeutic diphenylcyclopropenone sensitization with weekly scalp DPC.

The TCR comes from a man aged 35-49 years with alopecia areata. Some clones in this sample may be carry-over from other donors' samples. Sequencing used whole blood, obtained in connection with sensitization to the hapten diphenylcyclopropenone (DPC). This chain uses TRBV5-1 with TRBJ2-3, with TRBD1 matching over 10 bases. The CDR3 sequence: CASSFGQGADTQYF. The CDR3 DNA is TGCGCCAGCAGCTTCGGACAGGGGGCAGATACGCAGTATTTT.